The present T cell receptor beta chain was sequenced within a study of blood T cell repertoires in COVID-19. Study-wide background: In each case, the material was cDNA or gDNA derived from T cells, B-cell-depleted T cells, or PBMCs.

Germline-derived CDR1 and CDR2 are MRHNA and SNTAGT. The CDR3 has 15 residues. The ends lost 3 bases at V and 4 bases at J; junction bases unmatched: 2. Authors' analysis steps: By means of reference gene primer amplification, nucleated cell counts were estimated. The repertoire was sequenced with immunoSEQ multiplex PCR; TCRdb's copy has only in-frame clones and lacks some. V, J and clone size derive from that table, while D and trimming were established from the DNA sequence. The sample carries over 250,000 clones, 87% recorded once. This TCR derives from a woman aged 45-59 years with acute or convalescent COVID-19. What was sequenced was peripheral blood. The chain links TRBV6-4 to TRBJ2-1, with 11 bases lining up with TRBD2. CDR3 residues: CASSEPSGRYNEQFF. DNA of the CDR3: TGTGCCAGCAGTGAACCTAGCGGGAGGTACAATGAGCAGTTCTTC.